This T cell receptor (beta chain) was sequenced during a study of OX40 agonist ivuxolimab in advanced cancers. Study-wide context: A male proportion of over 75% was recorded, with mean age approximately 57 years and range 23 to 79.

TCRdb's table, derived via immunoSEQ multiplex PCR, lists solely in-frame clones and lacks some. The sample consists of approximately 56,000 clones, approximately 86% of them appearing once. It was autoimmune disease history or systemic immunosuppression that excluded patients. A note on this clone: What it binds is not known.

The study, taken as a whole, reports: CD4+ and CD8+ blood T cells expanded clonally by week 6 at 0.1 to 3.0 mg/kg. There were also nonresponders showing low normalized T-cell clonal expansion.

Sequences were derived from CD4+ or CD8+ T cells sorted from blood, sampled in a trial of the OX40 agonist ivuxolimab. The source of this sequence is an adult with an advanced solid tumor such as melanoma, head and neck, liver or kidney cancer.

CDR3 sequence (DNA): TGTGCCAGCAGTGCGGCGGGGGGAACGGATACGCAGTATTTT. Translation gives CASSAAGGTDTQYF. J is TRBJ2-3 and V is TRBV2; 8 bases agree with TRBD2. The CDR3 has 14 amino acids. Germline V gene sequence: CDR1 SNHLY, CDR2 FYNNEI. V shed 4 bases, J shed 6 bases, and the junction held 6 bases outside the gene matches.